The 32 T cell receptor beta chains listed next were all sequenced from one sample in a study of blood T cell repertoires in COVID-19. Clones were read by immunoSEQ multiplex PCR, and TCRdb kept only the in-frame ones, dropping some. The table shows a few hundred thousand clones, with around 83% occurring only once. The sequenced sample was PBMCs or T cells enriched from blood (not recorded which). These receptors originate from a woman in her forties with acute COVID-19.

The V and J genes are TRBV7-2 and TRBJ1-3; TRBD1 might be the D (6 bases). Trimming took 5 bases from V and 1 from J, leaving 15 bases between them. The germline V gene has CDR1 SGHTA and CDR2 FQGNSA. This CDR3 contains 16 residues. The CDR3 bases are TGTGCCAGCAGCCCCAAGGGGGACACTTCTGGAAACACCATATATTTT. This codes for CASSPKGDTSGNTIYF.

The rearrangement uses TRBV6-5 and TRBJ1-1, with TRBD1 as a possible D gene (5 bases). The germline V gene encodes CDR1 MNHEY and CDR2 SVGAGI. The CDR3 runs to 16 residues. Between the trimmed V and J ends, which lost 4 bases and 0 bases, there was a span of 15 bases. CDR3 loop: CASSSTVVRLNTEAFF. CDR3 bases: TGTGCCAGCAGTTCGACAGTCGTGCGGTTGAACACTGAAGCTTTCTTT.

This clone was counted once. The chain carries TRBV6-4 and TRBJ2-3; 9 bases are a match to TRBD1. CDR3 size: 15 residues. J lost 4 bases, V lost 6 bases, and 8 bases had no gene match. Germline lookup yields CDR1 MRHNA and CDR2 SNTAGT. The CDR3 DNA follows: TGTGCCAGCAGGGCCGGGACAGGGAGGTCAGATACGCAGTATTTT. Encoded protein: CASRAGTGRSDTQYF.

The V and J genes are TRBV2 and TRBJ1-1; D gene ambiguous. The CDR3 totals 13 residues. The germline CDR1 and CDR2 sequences are SNHLY and FYNNEI. Trimming removed 5 bases at V and 5 bases at J, with 12 bases between. CDR3 loop: CASSRGMGTEAFF. CDR3 nucleotides: TGTGCCAGCAGTAGAGGGATGGGGACTGAAGCTTTCTTT.

The V and J genes are TRBV29-1 and TRBJ1-1; the match to TRBD1 covers 9 bases. The germline CDR1 and CDR2 sequences are SQVTM and ANQGSEA. The CDR3 is 12 residues long. J was trimmed by 5 bases and V by 5 bases; bases with no gene match: 3. In nucleotides, the CDR3 is TGCAGCGTTTGGGACAGGGTGACTGAAGCTTTCTTT. Its protein is CSVWDRVTEAFF.

The sample holds one count of this clone. The rearrangement links TRBV2 to TRBJ2-5, with a weak D call TRBD2 (7 bases). The CDR3 is made up of 14 amino acids. CDR1 is SNHLY and CDR2 is FYNNEI in the germline V gene. Deletions cut 4 bases from V and 3 bases from J, with 12 bases between. This CDR3 is CASSGGGSEETQYF. The DNA for the CDR3 is TGTGCCAGCAGTGGGGGGGGCAGTGAAGAGACCCAGTACTTC.

This chain links TRBV5-1 with TRBJ2-1; 7 bases are a match to TRBD2. Germline CDR1 SGHRS, CDR2 YFSETQ. Unmatched junction bases numbered 8, after V lost 4 bases and J lost 4 bases. The CDR3 has 15 residues. The CDR3 is CASSPLAETYNEQFF. The CDR3 region has the DNA TGCGCCAGCAGCCCCCTAGCGGAAACTTACAATGAGCAGTTCTTC.

This chain joins TRBV7-9 and TRBJ1-3; D is undetermined. From germline, CDR1 is SEHNR and CDR2 FQNEAQ (reference sequence). The CDR3 spans 15 residues. V lost 3 bases, J lost 3 bases, and 12 bases lay in between. Here the CDR3 DNA reads TGTGCCAGCAGCTTCCCCACTGGCGGTGGAAACACCATATATTTT. Encoded protein: CASSFPTGGGNTIYF.

The V gene is TRBV19, the J gene TRBJ1-2, with 8 nucleotides matching TRBD1. Germline V gene lookup returns CDR1 LNHDA and CDR2 SQIVND (reference sequence). Trimming removed 5 bases from V and 0 bases from J; junction bases left unmatched: 5. CDR3 length: 15 amino acids. The CDR3 region is CASSDRGHSNYGYTF. Written as DNA, the CDR3 is TGTGCCAGTAGTGACAGGGGCCATTCTAACTATGGCTACACCTTC.

The rearrangement uses TRBV5-1 and TRBJ2-5; 11 bases align to TRBD2. This CDR3 has 15 amino acids. Germline CDR1 and CDR2: SGHRS and YFSETQ. Trimming at V came to 5 bases and at J to 2 bases, leaving 5 bases not matched to a gene. CDR3 in amino acids: CASRDLAGGQETQYF. DNA of the CDR3: TGCGCCAGCAGGGATCTAGCGGGGGGACAAGAGACCCAGTACTTC.

The rearrangement uses TRBV5-1 and TRBJ2-4; maybe TRBD2 (6 bases). The CDR3 runs to 17 residues. V lost 3 bases and J lost 2, with 18 bases in between. Germline V gives CDR1 SGHRS, CDR2 YFSETQ. CDR3 loop: CASSWRGPGGTKNIQYF. The CDR3, as DNA: TGCGCCAGCAGCTGGCGGGGCCCCGGTGGGACCAAAAACATTCAGTACTTC. The entire variable domain, with the rest obtained from reference TRBV5-1 and TRBJ2-4, is as follows: KAGVTQTPRYLIKTRGQQVTLSCSPISGHRSVSWYQQTPGQGLQFLFEYFSETQRNKGNFPGRFSGRQFSNSRSEMNVSTLELGDSALYLCASSWRGPGGTKNIQYFGAGTRLSVL.

The chain uses TRBV7-9 and TRBJ2-7; a weak D match, TRBD2 (5 bases). Germline V CDR1 and CDR2: SEHNR, FQNEAQ (reference sequence). The CDR3 is 13 amino acids. V was pared by 0 bases and J by 3 bases, with 6 bases between. The CDR3 nucleotides are TGTGCCAGCAGCTTAGCAGGGAGCTACGAGCAGTACTTC. It encodes CASSLAGSYEQYF.

The chain couples TRBV30 to TRBJ2-3; perhaps TRBD2 as D (6 bases). Germline CDR1 GTSNPN, CDR2 SVGIG (reference sequence). Trimming pared 7 bases from V and 5 bases from J, leaving 13 bases between. This CDR3 region has 12 residues. The CDR3 sequence: CAYTGLKDTQYF. The CDR3 DNA sequence: TGTGCCTACACGGGACTTAAAGATACGCAGTATTTT.

The rearrangement uses TRBV5-1 and TRBJ1-6, with D maybe TRBD1 (6 bases). V lost 5 bases and J lost 7, with 10 bases in between. In germline, CDR1 is SGHRS, CDR2 YFSETQ. This CDR3 has 13 amino acids. The CDR3 is CASREGGNSPLHF. DNA of the CDR3: TGCGCCAGCAGGGAGGGGGGGAATTCACCCCTCCACTTT.

The V gene is TRBV13, the J gene TRBJ2-3; 8 positions match TRBD1. Trimming removed 4 bases from V and 3 bases from J; junction bases left unmatched: 12. The CDR3 runs 17 residues. Germline values: CDR1 PRHDT, CDR2 FYEKMQ (reference sequence). DNA of the CDR3: TGTGCCAGCAGCTACCGTCCAGGGACAGGATATACAGATACGCAGTATTTT. Its protein product is CASSYRPGTGYTDTQYF.

This clone was counted a few times. V is TRBV9 and J is TRBJ2-5; TRBD2 is a possible D gene (6 bases). The ends were cut back, 0 bases at V and 1 base at J, with 7 bases in the middle. The CDR3 runs to 14 residues. Germline-derived CDR1 and CDR2 are SGDLS and YYNGEE. Written as DNA, the CDR3 is TGTGCCAGCAGCGTAGGGGGGGTCCAAGAGACCCAGTACTTC. It translates to CASSVGGVQETQYF.

Here the CDR3 DNA reads TGCGCCAGCAGCCCTGTATATTACTCCTACAATGAGCAGTTCTTC. As protein: CASSPVYYSYNEQFF. The chain combines TRBV5-1 with TRBJ2-1, with no clear D. Germline assignment: CDR1 SGHRS and CDR2 YFSETQ. V was cut by 4 bases and J by 0 bases, with 11 bases left in between. CDR3 size: 15 residues.

The chain has TRBV30 and TRBJ2-3, with D maybe TRBD2 (6 bases). The CDR3 spans 13 residues. Deletions cut 2 bases from V and 4 bases from J, with 10 bases between. Per the germline V gene, CDR1 is GTSNPN and CDR2 is SVGIG (reference sequence). CDR3 DNA: TGTGCCTGGAGTCCGGGGGTACCAGATACGCAGTATTTT. This translates into CAWSPGVPDTQYF.

The chain carries TRBV12-3 or TRBV12-4 and TRBJ1-2; no clear D. Deletions cut 2 bases from V and 4 bases from J, with 8 bases between. This CDR3 contains 13 residues. The CDR3 loop is CASSLTVVYGYTF. As DNA, the CDR3 is TGTGCCAGCAGTTTAACAGTCGTCTATGGCTACACCTTC.

The chain joins TRBV2 to TRBJ1-1; TRBD1 matches 9 bases. Germline CDR1 reads SNHLY; CDR2 reads FYNNEI. The ends lost 7 bases at V and 1 base at J; junction bases unmatched: 7. CDR3 length: 15 residues. CDR3 amino acids: CASTGTGSANTEAFF. CDR3 nucleotide sequence: TGTGCCAGCACCGGGACAGGGTCAGCGAACACTGAAGCTTTCTTT.

The table lists this clone with a count of one. This chain uses TRBV5-4 with TRBJ1-1, with D hard to call. Looked up from germline, CDR1 is SGHNT and CDR2 is YYREEE (reference sequence). V was pared by 2 bases and J by 3 bases, with 8 bases between. The CDR3 runs 13 residues. The CDR3 here is CASSLTPDTEAFF. CDR3 nucleotides: TGTGCCAGCAGCTTAACCCCGGACACTGAAGCTTTCTTT.

The chain is built from TRBV7-3 and TRBJ2-5; 8 bases are shared with TRBD1. This CDR3 is 14 amino acids long. Looked up from germline, CDR1 is SGHTA and CDR2 is FQGTGA. V was pared by 4 bases and J by 4 bases, with 5 bases of the junction left unmatched. The CDR3, as DNA: TGTGCCAGCAGCTGGACAGGGCGGAGAGAGACCCAGTACTTC. It encodes CASSWTGRRETQYF.

The chain carries TRBV3-1 (or the pseudogene TRBV3-2) and TRBJ2-2, with D maybe TRBD2 (5 bases). This CDR3 has 14 amino acids. Trimming shortened V by 2 bases and J by 5 bases, and 9 bases separated the two germline ends. Germline loops: CDR1 LGHDT, CDR2 YNNKEL (reference sequence). As DNA, the CDR3 is TGTGCCAGCAGCCAATCTGGGGAGACCGGGGAGCTGTTTTTT. Its translation: CASSQSGETGELFF.

V and J are TRBV18 and TRBJ2-5; TRBD2 matches 10 bases. CDR3 length: 16 amino acids. Trimming removed 3 bases from V and 4 bases from J; junction bases left unmatched: 8. CDR1 KGHSH and CDR2 LQKENI come from the germline V gene. CDR3 loop: CASSPREREGSETQYF. Written as DNA, the CDR3 is TGTGCCAGCTCACCGAGGGAGCGGGAGGGTTCAGAGACCCAGTACTTC.

The chain carries TRBV4-3 and TRBJ1-1; D is uncertain. V lost 0 bases and J lost 8, with 13 bases in between. This CDR3 has 14 amino acids. The germline gives CDR1 LGHNA, CDR2 YSLEER. The CDR3 coding sequence is TGCGCCAGCAGCCAAGAGGGCAGATCTGCAGAAGCTTTCTTT. It is translated as CASSQEGRSAEAFF.

The CDR3 bases are TGTGCCTGGAGTTTGTATCCAGGAGGCTACACCTTC. Translated, it gives CAWSLYPGGYTF. The gene calls are TRBV30 and TRBJ1-2; D gene ambiguous. This CDR3 is 12 amino acids long. CDR1 is GTSNPN, CDR2 SVGIG, per germline (reference sequence). V gave up 2 bases and J gave up 8 bases, with 12 bases separating them. Complete variable domain (other parts from reference TRBV30 and TRBJ1-2): SQTIHQWPATLVQPVGSPLSLECTVEGTSNPNLYWYRQAAGRGLQLLFYSVGIGQISSEVPQNLSASRPQDRQFILSSKKLLLSDSGFYLCAWSLYPGGYTFGSGTRLTVV.

Remarks on this clone: Germline and junction disagree at one end, which may indicate a read error. The CDR3 loop reads CASCQGGGYSFAGLFF. Here the CDR3 DNA reads TGCGCCAGCTGCCAAGGGGGGGGGTATTCTTTCGCGGGACTGTTTTTT. The chain combines TRBV4-1 with TRBJ1-4; maybe TRBD1 (6 bases). In germline, CDR1 is MGHRA, CDR2 YSYEKL. CDR3 size: 16 residues.

This clone has only a few counts. CDR3 DNA sequence: TGCGCCAGCAGCTTTACACCCGGGACACGACCTAACTATGGCTACACCTTC. Translating gives CASSFTPGTRPNYGYTF. V is TRBV5-1 and J is TRBJ1-2, with TRBD1 as a possible D gene (6 bases). CDR1 is SGHRS and CDR2 is YFSETQ in the germline V gene. The ends were cut back, 2 bases at V and 0 bases at J, with 17 bases in the middle. The CDR3 covers 17 residues.

This chain links TRBV13 with TRBJ1-6; TRBD1 is a possible D gene (5 bases). The V end was cut by 3 bases, the J end by 5 bases, with 11 bases between. CDR3 length equals 15 residues. Germline V CDR1 and CDR2: PRHDT, FYEKMQ (reference sequence). CDR3 loop: CASSFLDTNNSPLHF. The CDR3, as DNA: TGTGCCAGCAGCTTTCTGGACACAAATAATTCACCCCTCCACTTT.

The V and J genes are TRBV10-2 and TRBJ1-1; 8 bases agree with TRBD1. CDR3 length: 14 amino acids. CDR1 and CDR2 (germline): WSHSY, SAAADI. V dropped 6 bases and J dropped 5; count of bases not matched to a gene: 8. CDR3 sequence (DNA): TGCGCCAGCAGCAACAGGGGGTACTCAACTGAAGCTTTCTTT. Amino acids: CASSNRGYSTEAFF.

V and J are TRBV5-6 and TRBJ1-5; 8 bases match TRBD1. With V trimmed by 2 bases and J by 0 bases, 4 bases remained unmatched. The CDR3 totals 16 residues. Germline loops: CDR1 SGHDT, CDR2 YYEEEE. For the CDR3, the DNA is TGTGCCAGCAGCTTCGGACAGGGTTATAGCAATCAGCCCCAGCATTTT. Encoded protein: CASSFGQGYSNQPQHF.

In its sample, this clone was seen once. The V and J genes are TRBV19 and TRBJ1-2, with 7 bases lining up with TRBD1. V trimming: 4 bases; J trimming: 2 bases; junction bases outside the gene matches: 4. CDR1 and CDR2 (germline): LNHDA, SQIVND (reference sequence). The CDR3 is 14 amino acids. The CDR3 is CASSRSTGNYGYTF. CDR3 nucleotide sequence: TGTGCCAGTAGTAGATCGACAGGGAACTATGGCTACACCTTC. The full variable domain, in which reference TRBV19 and TRBJ1-2 provide the parts outside the CDR3, is DGGITQSPKYLFRKEGQNVTLSCEQNLNHDAMYWYRQDPGQGLRLIYYSQIVNDFQKGDIAEGYSVSREKKESFPLTVTSAQKNPTAFYLCASSRSTGNYGYTFGSGTRLTVV.